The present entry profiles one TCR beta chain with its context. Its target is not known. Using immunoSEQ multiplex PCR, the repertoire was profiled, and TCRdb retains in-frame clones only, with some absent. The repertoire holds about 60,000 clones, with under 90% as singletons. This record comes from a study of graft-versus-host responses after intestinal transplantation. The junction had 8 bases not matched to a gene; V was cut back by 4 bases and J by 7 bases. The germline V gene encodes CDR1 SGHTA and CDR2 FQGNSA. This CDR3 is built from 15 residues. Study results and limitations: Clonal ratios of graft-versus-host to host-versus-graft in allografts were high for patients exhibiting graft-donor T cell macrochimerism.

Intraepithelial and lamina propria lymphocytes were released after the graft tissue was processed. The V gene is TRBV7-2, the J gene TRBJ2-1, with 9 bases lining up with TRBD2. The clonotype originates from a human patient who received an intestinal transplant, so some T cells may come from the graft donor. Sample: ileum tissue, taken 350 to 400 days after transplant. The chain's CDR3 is CASSWRGGEINEQFF. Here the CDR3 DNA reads TGTGCCAGCAGCTGGCGGGGGGGAGAAATAAATGAGCAGTTCTTC.